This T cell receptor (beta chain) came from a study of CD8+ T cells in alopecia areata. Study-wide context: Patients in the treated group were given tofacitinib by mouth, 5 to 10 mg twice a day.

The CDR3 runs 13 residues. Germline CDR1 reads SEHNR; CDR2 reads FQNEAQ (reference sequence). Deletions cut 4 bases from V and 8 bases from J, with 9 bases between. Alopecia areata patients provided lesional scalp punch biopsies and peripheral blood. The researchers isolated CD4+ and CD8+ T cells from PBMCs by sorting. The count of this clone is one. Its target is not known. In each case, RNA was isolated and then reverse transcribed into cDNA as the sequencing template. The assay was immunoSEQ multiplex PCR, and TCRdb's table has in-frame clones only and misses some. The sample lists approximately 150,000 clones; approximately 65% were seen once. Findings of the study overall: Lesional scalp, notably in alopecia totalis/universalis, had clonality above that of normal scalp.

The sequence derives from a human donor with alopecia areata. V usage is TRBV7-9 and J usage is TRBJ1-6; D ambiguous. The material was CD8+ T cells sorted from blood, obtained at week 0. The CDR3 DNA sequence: TGTGCCAGCAGCTCCGGAGTGTATTCACCCCTCCACTTT. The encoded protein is CASSSGVYSPLHF. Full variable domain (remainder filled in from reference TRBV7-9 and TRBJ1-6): DTGVSQNPRHKITKRGQNVTFRCDPISEHNRLYWYRQTLGQGPEFLTYFQNEAQLEKSRLLSDRFSAERPKGSFSTLEIQRTEQGDSAMYLCASSSGVYSPLHFGNGTRLTVT.